Sequencing of this T cell receptor (beta chain) was carried out in a study of OX40 agonist ivuxolimab in advanced cancers. Across the whole study: Dose-escalation patients had hepatocellular carcinoma, melanoma, renal cell or head and neck cancer.

Findings of the study overall: Relative to CD4+ cells, CD8+ T cells on average had more expanded clones.

The repertoire was sequenced with immunoSEQ multiplex PCR; TCRdb's copy has only in-frame clones and lacks some. The sample shows tens of thousands of clones, over 75% of them seen only once. Remarks on this clone: Its antigen remains unidentified.

The starting material was CD4+ or CD8+ T cells sorted from blood, obtained in a trial of the OX40 agonist ivuxolimab. This TCR was sampled from an adult with an advanced solid tumor such as melanoma, head and neck, liver or kidney cancer.

For the CDR3, the DNA is TGTGCCTGGACCCTTTCGGACCTGGGAGAAAAACTGTTTTTT. Its protein product is CAWTLSDLGEKLFF. J is TRBJ1-4 and V is TRBV30; D unresolved. This CDR3 contains 14 residues. Germline V gene data show CDR1 as GTSNPN and CDR2 as SVGIG (reference sequence). V gave up 4 bases and J gave up 8 bases, with 17 bases separating them.